A single sample gave rise to the 21 T cell receptor beta chains below, sequenced in a study of blood T cell repertoires in COVID-19. Sequenced by immunoSEQ multiplex PCR; TCRdb stores in-frame clones only, minus some. Here the sample spans around 270,000 clones, around 89% being singletons. The sample taken for sequencing was peripheral blood. These receptors were collected from a man aged 35 to 55 with acute or convalescent COVID-19.

The DNA for the CDR3 is TGTGCCAGCCACCGGGACAGGATGGGCGAGCAGTACTTC. Translated, it gives CASHRDRMGEQYF. This chain connects TRBV6-1 to TRBJ2-7; 8 positions match TRBD1. The CDR3 is 13 amino acids. Germline V gene data show CDR1 as MNHNS and CDR2 as SASEGT. With 8 bases clipped from V and 6 bases from J, the junction kept 9 bases outside the gene matches.

The CDR3 loop reads CASSYLFGDQPQHF. The CDR3 bases are TGTGCCAGCAGCTACCTTTTCGGAGATCAGCCCCAGCATTTT. This rearrangement joins TRBV7-2 to TRBJ1-5, with D unclear. The V and J ends lost 4 bases and 5 bases respectively, with 12 bases between them. CDR3 length equals 14 residues. CDR1 SGHTA and CDR2 FQGNSA come from the germline V gene.

The chain has TRBV4-1 and TRBJ2-7, with no clear D. CDR3 length equals 14 residues. The germline gives CDR1 MGHRA, CDR2 YSYEKL. The germline V and J ends were trimmed by 1 base and 4 bases, with 11 bases remaining between them. CDR3 in DNA: TGCGCCAGCAGCCAAGGGTTATCGGGTTACGAGCAGTACTTC. Translated: CASSQGLSGYEQYF.

The rearrangement links TRBV9 to TRBJ2-1; 9 bases map to TRBD1. This CDR3 contains 16 residues. The junction had 5 bases not matched to a gene; V was cut back by 3 bases and J by 1 base. Germline CDR1 SGDLS, CDR2 YYNGEE. In nucleotides, the CDR3 is TGTGCCAGCAGCGATACAGGGGGCGCGTCCTACAATGAGCAGTTCTTC. Its translation is CASSDTGGASYNEQFF.

The chain has TRBV19 and TRBJ2-2, with 11 bases lining up with TRBD1. With V trimmed by 4 bases and J by 4 bases, 14 bases remained unmatched. There are 19 residues in the CDR3. Germline V lookup: CDR1 LNHDA, CDR2 SQIVND (reference sequence). The DNA of the CDR3 is TGTGCCAGTAGTACCTTTATTCAGACCGGGACAGGGGGCACCGGGGAGCTGTTTTTT. This encodes CASSTFIQTGTGGTGELFF.

This sequence joins TRBV13 and TRBJ1-3; perhaps TRBD1 as D (5 bases). Germline V gene lookup returns CDR1 PRHDT and CDR2 FYEKMQ (reference sequence). V was clipped by 0 bases and J by 0 bases, with 12 bases between them. The CDR3 has 17 amino acids. CDR3 in amino acids: CASSLGRDWDSGNTIYF. CDR3 nucleotide sequence: TGTGCCAGCAGCTTAGGCCGGGACTGGGACTCTGGAAACACCATATATTTT.

V is TRBV30 and J is TRBJ1-2; 7 bases are shared with TRBD1. This CDR3 contains 12 residues. The V and J ends lost 8 bases and 4 bases, in that order; junction bases with no gene match: 7. Germline V gene sequence: CDR1 GTSNPN, CDR2 SVGIG (reference sequence). For the CDR3, the DNA is TGTGCCCAGGGACAGACTGGCTATGGCTACACCTTC. It codes for CAQGQTGYGYTF. Full variable domain (outside the CDR3, taken from reference TRBV30 and TRBJ1-2): SQTIHQWPATLVQPVGSPLSLECTVEGTSNPNLYWYRQAAGRGLQLLFYSVGIGQISSEVPQNLSASRPQDRQFILSSKKLLLSDSGFYLCAQGQTGYGYTFGSGTRLTVV.

The V and J genes are TRBV5-6 and TRBJ1-4; D ambiguous. Germline values: CDR1 SGHDT, CDR2 YYEEEE. Trimming shortened V by 0 bases and J by 10 bases, and 10 bases separated the two germline ends. The CDR3 loop spans 13 amino acids. CDR3 nucleotide sequence: TGTGCCAGCAGCTTGGAGGGAGCTGGAAAACTGTTTTTT. It translates to CASSLEGAGKLFF.

Worth noting for this clone: The junction shows a germline mismatch at one end, possibly a read error. The V call is TRBV12-5, the J call TRBJ2-1, with a tentative D call TRBD1 (6 bases). CDR1 is LGHNT and CDR2 is FRNRAP in the germline V gene. The CDR3 is 11 amino acids. CDR3 loop: CASAGDRSPIF. The CDR3 nucleotides are TGTGCTAGTGCCGGAGACAGGTCCCCGATCTTC.

The gene calls are TRBV30 and TRBJ1-1, with TRBD1 matching 9 bases. The CDR3 runs to 14 residues. Unmatched junction bases numbered 11, after V lost 7 bases and J lost 5 bases. Per the germline V gene, CDR1 is GTSNPN and CDR2 is SVGIG (reference sequence). The CDR3 loop is CASTGQGMGTEAFF. The CDR3 nucleotides are TGTGCCTCAACGGGACAGGGAATGGGGACTGAAGCTTTCTTT.

V is TRBV5-1 and J is TRBJ2-7, with D possibly being TRBD1 (6 bases). Trimming cost V 0 bases and J 6 bases, with 10 bases left between them. This CDR3 has 13 amino acids. The germline V gene has CDR1 SGHRS and CDR2 YFSETQ. DNA of the CDR3: TGCGCCAGCAGCTTGGGCAGGGGCGGCGAGCAGTACTTC. Translated, it gives CASSLGRGGEQYF.

The sample holds a few counts of this clone. V and J are TRBV7-8 and TRBJ1-3; TRBD1 agrees at 7 bases. V dropped 5 bases and J dropped 4; count of bases not matched to a gene: 11. Germline V lookup: CDR1 SGHVS, CDR2 FQNEAQ. The CDR3 is 16 residues long. CDR3 amino acids: CASSLRVPGQGNTIYF. DNA of the CDR3: TGTGCCAGCAGCCTAAGGGTCCCGGGACAGGGAAACACCATATATTTT.

The chain recombines TRBV5-4 with TRBJ1-1; D is possibly TRBD1 (5 bases). Between the trimmed V and J ends, which lost 0 bases and 4 bases, there was a span of 10 bases. The CDR3 covers 14 residues. Per the germline V gene, CDR1 is SGHNT and CDR2 is YYREEE (reference sequence). This CDR3 is CASSLEGGATEAFF. The CDR3 DNA follows: TGTGCCAGCAGCTTGGAAGGTGGGGCCACTGAAGCTTTCTTT.

The J gene is TRBJ2-2, the V gene TRBV5-1; perhaps TRBD2 as D (5 bases). CDR1 is SGHRS and CDR2 is YFSETQ in the germline V gene. V shed 2 bases and J shed 2 bases, with 7 bases lying between them. The CDR3 runs 14 residues. CDR3 protein: CASSFRTNTGELFF. For the CDR3, the DNA is TGCGCCAGCAGCTTTCGGACTAACACCGGGGAGCTGTTTTTT.

This clone has more than one count but fewer than ten. The chain employs TRBV6-5 and TRBJ1-2; D might be TRBD1 (5 bases). Trimming took 6 bases from V and 4 from J, leaving 12 bases between them. Per germline, CDR1 MNHEY and CDR2 SVGAGI. The CDR3 extends over 13 amino acids. CDR3 loop: CASSGGGPYGYTF. CDR3 DNA sequence: TGTGCCAGCAGCGGGGGGGGTCCCTATGGCTACACCTTC.

This rearrangement joins TRBV9 to TRBJ1-2, with 7 bases identical to TRBD1. The CDR3 spans 13 residues. In germline, CDR1 is SGDLS, CDR2 YYNGEE. V lost 3 bases, J lost 5 bases, and 4 bases stayed unmatched. The CDR3, as DNA: TGTGCCAGCAGCGCGACAGGGACTTATGGCTACACCTTC. The encoded protein is CASSATGTYGYTF.

This sequence joins TRBV27 and TRBJ1-2; tentative D call: TRBD1 (6 bases). This CDR3 comprises 16 residues. The germline V gene encodes CDR1 MNHEY and CDR2 SMNVEV (reference sequence). Trimming left V 3 bases short and J 7 bases short, with 21 bases between. The CDR3 protein is CASSLGAGVDPLGYTF. The CDR3 bases are TGTGCCAGCAGTTTGGGGGCGGGGGTTGACCCTCTTGGCTACACCTTC.

The chain links TRBV19 to TRBJ1-2; no reliable D call. Germline lookup yields CDR1 LNHDA and CDR2 SQIVND (reference sequence). V lost 2 bases and J 4 bases, leaving 5 bases between the germline ends. The CDR3 totals 12 residues. CDR3 nucleotides: TGTGCCAGTAGTATAAATATCTATGGCTACACCTTC. Its protein product is CASSINIYGYTF.

This chain links TRBV6-5 with TRBJ1-5, with TRBD1 matching 7 bases. Per germline, CDR1 MNHEY and CDR2 SVGAGI. V gave up 7 bases and J gave up 7 bases; unmatched junction bases: 7. This CDR3 comprises 13 residues. The chain's CDR3 is CASTPGQSQPQHF. In DNA, the CDR3 is TGTGCCAGCACCCCGGGACAGAGCCAGCCCCAGCATTTT.

The chain uses TRBV18 and TRBJ1-5, with 9 bases lining up with TRBD1. Germline V lookup: CDR1 KGHSH, CDR2 LQKENI. V dropped 3 bases and J dropped 3; count of bases not matched to a gene: 6. There are 16 residues in the CDR3. CDR3 in amino acids: CASSPAGTGYNQPQHF. The DNA of the CDR3 is TGTGCCAGCTCACCTGCCGGGACAGGGTACAATCAGCCCCAGCATTTT.

The V call is TRBV7-3, the J call TRBJ2-1; D is undetermined. The CDR3 loop spans 13 amino acids. The germline CDR1 and CDR2 sequences are SGHTA and FQGTGA. Trimming took off 2 bases at V and 7 bases at J, with 9 bases between the two ends. The CDR3: CASSLYVSNEQFF. CDR3 nucleotides: TGTGCCAGCAGCTTATATGTCAGTAATGAGCAGTTCTTC.